This TCR beta chain was identified during a study of blood T cell repertoires in COVID-19. Clones were sequenced by immunoSEQ multiplex PCR, and TCRdb holds only the in-frame ones, with some missing. This table has 75,000 to 90,000 clones, around 90% appearing once. Per germline, CDR1 MNHEY and CDR2 SVGAGI. Trimming removed 4 bases at V and 0 bases at J, with 16 bases between. The CDR3 has 16 residues. The source is a human donor in a cohort sampled during active COVID-19. Sequencing used peripheral blood. The chain is built from TRBV6-5 and TRBJ2-7, with D possibly being TRBD2 (6 bases). The CDR3: CASSWTGTSSSYEQYF. DNA for the CDR3: TGTGCCAGCAGTTGGACCGGGACTTCCAGCTCCTACGAGCAGTACTTC.